These T cell receptor beta chains were read from a single sample in a study of Ad26.COV2.S vaccination and SARS-CoV-2 variants. Clones were sequenced by immunoSEQ multiplex PCR, and TCRdb holds only the in-frame ones, with some missing. The data show about 350,000 clones, with roughly nine tenths seen just once and 6.4% held by the top ten. Specimen: peripheral blood, collected in a trial of Ad26.COV2.S vaccine versus placebo. Receptor source: a person aged 18-60 years who received the Ad26.COV2.S COVID-19 vaccine or a placebo. CDR3s include the opening cysteine and the closing phenylalanine or tryptophan. Fields, in order: J gene, D gene, clone size, V gene, CDR3 DNA, CDR3 protein. The D gene is left open where the match is weak. The size field is filled for only some rows; it gives once, few, many or a size class.

J gene: TRBJ2-5
D gene: -
clone size: -
V gene: TRBV5-5
CDR3 DNA: TGTGCCAGCAGCCATGGCGTAGGGGTCCCAGAGACCCAGTACTTC
CDR3 protein: CASSHGVGVPETQYF

J gene: TRBJ2-3
D gene: -
clone size: -
V gene: TRBV7-3
CDR3 DNA: TGTGCCAGCAGCCCCGGCAGGGTTCGGACAGATACGCAGTATTTT
CDR3 protein: CASSPGRVRTDTQYF

J gene: TRBJ2-1
D gene: TRBD2
clone size: -
V gene: TRBV6-5
CDR3 DNA: TGTGCCGGCTTCGGACTAGCGGGAGCCTACAATGAGCAGTTCTTC
CDR3 protein: CAGFGLAGAYNEQFF

J gene: TRBJ1-4
D gene: -
clone size: -
V gene: TRBV18
CDR3 DNA: TGTGCCAGCTCACCACCGTACCTAGGAGGTGAAAAACTGTTTTTT
CDR3 protein: CASSPPYLGGEKLFF

J gene: TRBJ2-2
D gene: TRBD1
clone size: -
V gene: TRBV12-3/TRBV12-4
CDR3 DNA: TGTGCCAGCAGTTCTGACAGGGCTGGGGAGCTGTTTTTT
CDR3 protein: CASSSDRAGELFF

J gene: TRBJ2-7
D gene: TRBD1
clone size: -
V gene: TRBV18
CDR3 DNA: TGTGCCAGCTCACCCATAACCGGGACAGGGACCTACGAGCAGTACTTC
CDR3 protein: CASSPITGTGTYEQYF

J gene: TRBJ2-5
D gene: -
clone size: -
V gene: TRBV18
CDR3 DNA: TGTGCCAGCTCACCGTCTACCACAGAGACCCAGTACTTC
CDR3 protein: CASSPSTTETQYF

J gene: TRBJ2-6
D gene: -
clone size: -
V gene: TRBV2
CDR3 DNA: TGTGCCAGCAGTCAAGGGGGAATTGGGGCCAACGTCCTGACTTTC
CDR3 protein: CASSQGGIGANVLTF

J gene: TRBJ2-2
D gene: TRBD1
clone size: -
V gene: TRBV28
CDR3 DNA: TGTGCCGGCCGGGACAGGTTTTCCGGGGAGCTGTTTTTT
CDR3 protein: CAGRDRFSGELFF

J gene: TRBJ2-3
D gene: -
clone size: -
V gene: TRBV5-1
CDR3 DNA: TGCGCCAGCAAGGAGGGCCTAGATACGCAGTATTTT
CDR3 protein: CASKEGLDTQYF

J gene: TRBJ1-6
D gene: TRBD1
clone size: -
V gene: TRBV27
CDR3 DNA: TGTGCCAGCAGTTTGCAGGGGGCTACTTCACCCCTCCACTTT
CDR3 protein: CASSLQGATSPLHF

J gene: TRBJ2-7
D gene: TRBD1
clone size: -
V gene: TRBV7-3
CDR3 DNA: TGTGCCAGCAGCCCGGACAGGGGGCGGTACGAGCAGTACTTC
CDR3 protein: CASSPDRGRYEQYF

J gene: TRBJ2-2
D gene: -
clone size: -
V gene: TRBV7-2
CDR3 DNA: TGTGCCAGCAGCTTCTGGGTTAGCACCGGGGAGCTGTTTTTT
CDR3 protein: CASSFWVSTGELFF

J gene: TRBJ2-7
D gene: TRBD1
clone size: -
V gene: TRBV2
CDR3 DNA: TGTGCCAGCAGTGTGACCGGGACAGTAAATAGCTACGAGCAGTACTTC
CDR3 protein: CASSVTGTVNSYEQYF

J gene: TRBJ2-5
D gene: -
clone size: -
V gene: TRBV5-4
CDR3 DNA: TGTGCCAGCAGCTTGGTCTTTGAAGAGACCCAGTACTTC
CDR3 protein: CASSLVFEETQYF

J gene: TRBJ2-7
D gene: -
clone size: -
V gene: TRBV9
CDR3 DNA: TGTGCCAGCAGCCCCCTCTTAGTAGCTGGCTACGAGCAGTACTTC
CDR3 protein: CASSPLLVAGYEQYF

J gene: TRBJ2-7
D gene: TRBD1
clone size: -
V gene: TRBV23-1
CDR3 DNA: TGCGCCAGCAGTCAATCATTGGGGGACAGGGTCTCCTACGAGCAGTACTTC
CDR3 protein: CASSQSLGDRVSYEQYF

J gene: TRBJ2-7
D gene: TRBD1
clone size: -
V gene: TRBV5-1
CDR3 DNA: TGCGCCAGCAGCTCTACAGGGGTTCGGGCCGAGCAGTACTTC
CDR3 protein: CASSSTGVRAEQYF

J gene: TRBJ1-2
D gene: -
clone size: -
V gene: TRBV11-2
CDR3 DNA: TGTGCCAGCAGCTTATCCAGGACTAACTATGGCTACACCTTC
CDR3 protein: CASSLSRTNYGYTF

J gene: TRBJ2-5
D gene: -
clone size: -
V gene: TRBV7-9
CDR3 DNA: TGTGCCAGCAGCTTAGGGACAGCGGGATGGACTCAAGAGACCCAGTACTTC
CDR3 protein: CASSLGTAGWTQETQYF

J gene: TRBJ1-4
D gene: -
clone size: -
V gene: TRBV5-1
CDR3 DNA: TGCGCCAGCAGTTCCGGGAAGACCTCATCTAATGAAAAACTGTTTTTT
CDR3 protein: CASSSGKTSSNEKLFF

J gene: TRBJ2-2
D gene: -
clone size: -
V gene: TRBV14
CDR3 DNA: TGTGCCAGCAGCCATTCTCTGAGGGGCGCCGGGGAGCTGTTTTTT
CDR3 protein: CASSHSLRGAGELFF

J gene: TRBJ1-6
D gene: -
clone size: once
V gene: TRBV11-2
CDR3 DNA: TGTGCCAGCAGCTTAGAGGGGTTTAATTCACCCCTCCACTTT
CDR3 protein: CASSLEGFNSPLHF

J gene: TRBJ2-3
D gene: -
clone size: -
V gene: TRBV15
CDR3 DNA: TGTGCCACCAGTGCCCGGGACACCAGCACAGATACGCAGTATTTT
CDR3 protein: CATSARDTSTDTQYF

J gene: TRBJ2-3
D gene: TRBD2
clone size: -
V gene: TRBV30
CDR3 DNA: TGTGCCTGGAGTCCCCGGGGGGTTTGGGACACAGATACGCAGTATTTT
CDR3 protein: CAWSPRGVWDTDTQYF

J gene: TRBJ2-7
D gene: -
clone size: -
V gene: TRBV20-1
CDR3 DNA: TGCAGTGCTTTCGCGAGTTACGAGCAGTACTTC
CDR3 protein: CSAFASYEQYF

J gene: TRBJ1-6
D gene: -
clone size: once
V gene: TRBV4-2
CDR3 DNA: TGTGCCAGCAGCCAAAAAGTAAGCTCCTATAATTCACCCCTCCACTTT
CDR3 protein: CASSQKVSSYNSPLHF

J gene: TRBJ2-3
D gene: TRBD1
clone size: -
V gene: TRBV7-2
CDR3 DNA: TGTGCCAGCAGCTTTGTGACAGGGGGCACAGATACGCAGTATTTT
CDR3 protein: CASSFVTGGTDTQYF

J gene: TRBJ2-3
D gene: -
clone size: -
V gene: TRBV5-5
CDR3 DNA: TGTGCCAGCAGCTTGTGGGGGGCAGATACGCAGTATTTT
CDR3 protein: CASSLWGADTQYF

J gene: TRBJ2-7
D gene: -
clone size: -
V gene: TRBV20-1
CDR3 DNA: TGCAGTGCCAGAGGCGGCTACGAGCAGTACTTC
CDR3 protein: CSARGGYEQYF

J gene: TRBJ1-1
D gene: -
clone size: -
V gene: TRBV27
CDR3 DNA: TGTGCCAGCAGTCCAAGGGGGGGGGCGGTGAGCACTGAAGCTTTCTTT
CDR3 protein: CASSPRGGAVSTEAFF

J gene: TRBJ1-5
D gene: TRBD1
clone size: -
V gene: TRBV12-5
CDR3 DNA: TGTGCTAGTGGTTTCGGACAGGGGGGATACAATCAGCCCCAGCATTTT
CDR3 protein: CASGFGQGGYNQPQHF

J gene: TRBJ2-3
D gene: TRBD2
clone size: -
V gene: TRBV6-4
CDR3 DNA: TGTGCCAGCAGCCCAAACCGGGGAGGGCTATCAGATACGCAGTATTTT
CDR3 protein: CASSPNRGGLSDTQYF

J gene: TRBJ2-7
D gene: TRBD1
clone size: -
V gene: TRBV11-1
CDR3 DNA: TGTGCCAGCAGCCCGGGGACAGGGGACTACGAGCAGTACTTC
CDR3 protein: CASSPGTGDYEQYF